This T cell receptor (beta chain) was sequenced in a study of shared clonotypes between healthy human individuals. Study-wide points: Clonotype sharing among donors was expected to depend on sequencing depth. In this cohort, only blood was sampled, and tissue repertoires likely differ. Sharing across four donors was highest in naive CD4 (approximately 5%) and lowest in memory CD8 (approximately 0.4%).

Terminally differentiated effector memory CD45RA+ cells were excluded by CCR7 positive selection of CD45RO-negative cells. With regard to this clone: Antigen unknown. Other DNA sequences in this sample translate to the same CDR3.

There are 12 residues in the CDR3. Germline CDR1 reads SEHNR; CDR2 reads FQNEAQ (reference sequence). V was pared by 4 bases and J by 2 bases, with 6 bases between. Profiling relied on immunoSEQ multiplex PCR, and the TCRdb table lists in-frame clones only, not all of them. The table has about 2 million clones, approximately 95% seen once. The clonotype originates from a man in his late teens or twenties in good health. Sequencing used naive CD8+ T cells sorted from blood. The chain joins TRBV7-9 to TRBJ2-7; no definite D call. In DNA form, the CDR3 reads TGTGCCAGCAGCTCGGATACCTACGAGCAGTACTTC. Protein: CASSSDTYEQYF.